This entry concerns a single T cell receptor (beta chain). Antigen specificity is unknown. These data originate in a study of T-cell reconstitution after alpha-beta-depleted transplantation in children. The TCRbeta library was prepared with unique molecular identifiers. TCRdb reprocessed the PCR reads via MiXCR and lists one record per CDR3 protein. The table records about 980,000 distinct CDR3 sequences, roughly 31% of them present only once. V was cut by 3 bases and J by 7 bases, with 21 bases left in between. From germline, CDR1 is SEHNR and CDR2 FQNEAQ (reference sequence). This CDR3 contains 16 residues. The study, taken as a whole, reports: By one year post-transplant, T-cell counts and diversity largely arose from T cells that were newly produced. Reported findings indicate that, about two months after transplant, alpha-beta T cells came from several hundred expanded clones, which were derived from non-depleted graft cells. Some patients' high day-60 TCRbeta diversity was attributed to recipient cells surviving conditioning.

The clonotype originates from a boy under three years old who had a stem cell transplant for SCID, so the T cells may come from the graft donor. This chain connects TRBV7-9 to TRBJ1-1; D not certain. The sample consisted of PBMCs, mostly from graft donor cells, taken 360 days after TCRalphabeta/CD19-depleted stem cell transplant. CDR3 loop: CASSFLRNLGVYEAFF. CDR3 sequence (DNA): TGTGCCAGCAGCTTCCTTCGGAATTTAGGTGTCTATGAAGCTTTCTTT.